A selection of T cell receptor beta chains follows, all from one sample in a study of CD8 T cells in ankylosing spondylitis. TCRdb reanalysed the 5' RACE reads using MiXCR and keeps one entry per CDR3 protein. Of a few hundred thousand distinct CDR3 sequences in the sample, 15% to 20% were seen once. What was sequenced was blood, either unsorted or a sorted T cell fraction (not recorded which). These receptors all come from a male donor with ankylosing spondylitis or in good health (not recorded which). CDR3s include the opening cysteine and the closing phenylalanine or tryptophan. A D gene is named only where the DNA matches it firmly. Size values are once, few and many counts, or a class for expanded clones, and some rows have none.

size	J	V	D	DNA	CDR3
-	TRBJ2-5	TRBV9	TRBD1	TGTGCCAGCAGCCCCCGGGACAGAGAAAAAGAGACCCAGTACTTC	CASSPRDREKETQYF
once	TRBJ1-6	TRBV5-6	-	TGTGCCAGCAGCCTGCATGCGGTGCCCTATTCACCCCTCCACTTT	CASSLHAVPYSPLHF
-	TRBJ2-5	TRBV5-1	TRBD1	TGCGCCAGCAGCTGGAACAGGGGGGCGGGAGAGACCCAGTACTTC	CASSWNRGAGETQYF
-	TRBJ2-5	TRBV5-1	TRBD2	TGCGCCAGCAGCACCGGACTAGCGGAAGAGACCCAGTACTTC	CASSTGLAEETQYF
-	TRBJ2-1	TRBV20-1	-	TGCAGTGCTAGAGGTTACGGGCTGGGGACCCTGTTGGGCAATGAGCAGTTCTTC	CSARGYGLGTLLGNEQFF
-	TRBJ2-1	TRBV6-2/TRBV6-3	-	TGTGCCAGCAGTTACGTACAAAATGAGCAGTTCTTC	CASSYVQNEQFF
-	TRBJ2-7	TRBV19	-	TGTGCCAGCAAGGGAGCTAGCGCGGGCGAGCAGTACTTC	CASKGASAGEQYF
-	TRBJ2-3	TRBV7-2	-	TGTGCCAGCTCGAACCGAACCTCTAGCACAGATACGCAGTATTTT	CASSNRTSSTDTQYF
few	TRBJ2-1	TRBV6-4	TRBD2	TGTGCCAGCAGTGACCCTCTGAGGGAGGGCGACCTTATCTCCTACAATGAGCAGTTCTTC	CASSDPLREGDLISYNEQFF
-	TRBJ2-7	TRBV18	TRBD1	TGTGCCAGCTCACCGACAGGGGGGAGCGAGCAGTACTTC	CASSPTGGSEQYF
-	TRBJ1-1	TRBV28	-	TGTGCCAGCAGTTTCGGTAACGGTGAAGCTTTCTTT	CASSFGNGEAFF
-	TRBJ2-1	TRBV6-5	-	TGTGCCAGCAGTTACTCGAACCTTGTCCATGAGCAGTTCTTC	CASSYSNLVHEQFF
-	TRBJ2-1	TRBV4-2	-	TGTGCCAGCAGCCAACCGGGCCTAGACAATGAGCAGTTCTTC	CASSQPGLDNEQFF
many	TRBJ1-1	TRBV9	-	TGTGCCAGCAGCGTTGGGGGGTCAAACACTGAAGCTTTCTTT	CASSVGGSNTEAFF
-	TRBJ2-1	TRBV29-1	-	TGCAGCGTTGAGGGTTATGAGCAGTTCTTC	CSVEGYEQFF
-	TRBJ2-7	TRBV4-2	-	TGTGCCAGCAGCCCACTCTCGACAGGAGTGGGCGAGCAGTACTTC	CASSPLSTGVGEQYF
-	TRBJ2-4	TRBV4-3	-	TGCGCCAGCAGCCAAGATGGGGTACCCAAAAACATTCAGTACTTC	CASSQDGVPKNIQYF
few	TRBJ2-7	TRBV12-3/TRBV12-4	-	TGTGCCAGCATCCCGTTGGTGAGAAACGAGCAGTACTTC	CASIPLVRNEQYF
-	TRBJ2-7	TRBV7-9	-	TGTGCCAGCAGCTTAGGGCCTCAGGTCCTCTACGAGCAGTACTTC	CASSLGPQVLYEQYF
-	TRBJ1-1	TRBV2	TRBD1	TGTGCCAGCAGTGAAGCGGAGGGGGCAGGTACTGAAGCTTTCTTT	CASSEAEGAGTEAFF
-	TRBJ2-5	TRBV7-2	-	TGTGCCAGCAGCCCCCGGATAAACCAAGAGACCCAGTACTTC	CASSPRINQETQYF
few	TRBJ2-7	TRBV7-9	-	TGTGCCAGCAGCCCCCTGGGCAGAAGCTCCTACGAGCAGTACTTC	CASSPLGRSSYEQYF
-	TRBJ2-1	TRBV4-3	-	TGCGCCAGCAGCCAAAGACAGCCTAGCTCCTACAATGAGCAGTTCTTC	CASSQRQPSSYNEQFF